This T cell receptor beta chain came from a study of identical twins. Regarding the study as a whole: Partly confounded zero-insertion analyses could result from invariant MAIT and iNKT cells.

This clonotype was counted only a few times. Its specificity is unknown. TCRdb re-analysed the 5' RACE reads in MiXCR, keeping a single row per CDR3 protein. In the table there are about 520,000 distinct CDR3 sequences, 20% to 25% of which are singletons. Per the germline V gene, CDR1 is LNHDA and CDR2 is SQIVND (reference sequence). This CDR3 comprises 14 residues. V was cut by 6 bases and J by 2 bases, with 12 bases left in between. The same data also went into a second study, on T cells expressing NK-cell markers. That source adds: Clones of NKG2C+ T cells that had expanded were of unclear HCMV specificity.

This chain connects TRBV19 to TRBJ2-3; the D gene is possibly TRBD2 (5 bases). Sequenced material: CD4+ T cells sorted from blood. The sequence was collected from a woman aged 18-29 years in good health. The CDR3 bases are TGTGCCAGTAGCAGAACTAGAACCACAGATACGCAGTATTTT. Amino acids: CASSRTRTTDTQYF.